This T cell receptor beta chain was sequenced for a study of blood T cell repertoires in COVID-19. Study-level information: Collection of acute and convalescent COVID-19 samples took place in the United States, Italy and Spain. T cells, B-cell-depleted T cells, or PBMCs supplied cDNA or gDNA.

Original processing notes: Cell counts per sample came from amplifying reference gene primers. Here immunoSEQ multiplex PCR was the method, and the copy in TCRdb shows in-frame clones only, minus some. V and J calls and clone size are those listed in that table; D and trimming were worked out from the DNA. The data show some 350,000 clones, with around 87% seen just once and roughly 3.1% held by the top ten. On this clone: The sample contains more than one DNA sequence encoding this CDR3.

CDR1 SGDLS and CDR2 YYNGEE come from the germline V gene. This CDR3 contains 15 residues. With V trimmed by 0 bases and J by 4 bases, 0 bases remained unmatched. The chain is built from TRBV9 and TRBJ2-1; 11 positions agree with TRBD2. This clonotype originated in a human donor in a cohort sampled during active COVID-19. Sequencing used peripheral blood. CDR3 region: CASSVGLAGYNEQFF. CDR3 DNA sequence: TGTGCCAGCAGCGTAGGACTAGCGGGGTACAATGAGCAGTTCTTC.